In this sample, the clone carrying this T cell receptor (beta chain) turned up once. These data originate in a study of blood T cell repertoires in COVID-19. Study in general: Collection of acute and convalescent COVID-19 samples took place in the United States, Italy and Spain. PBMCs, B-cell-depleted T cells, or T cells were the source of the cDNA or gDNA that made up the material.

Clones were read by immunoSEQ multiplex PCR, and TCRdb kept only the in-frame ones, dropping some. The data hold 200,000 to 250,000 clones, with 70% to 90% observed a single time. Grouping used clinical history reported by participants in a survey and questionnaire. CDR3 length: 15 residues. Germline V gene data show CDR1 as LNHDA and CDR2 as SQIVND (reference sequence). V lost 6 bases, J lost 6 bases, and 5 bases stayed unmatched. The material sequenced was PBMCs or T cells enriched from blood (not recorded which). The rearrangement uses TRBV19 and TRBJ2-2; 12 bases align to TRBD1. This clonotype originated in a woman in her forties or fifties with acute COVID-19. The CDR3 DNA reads TGTGCCAGTAGGTCGGGACAGGGGGCCGCCGGGGAGCTGTTTTTT. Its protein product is CASRSGQGAAGELFF.